The T cell receptor beta chain under discussion was sequenced for a study of blood T cell repertoires in COVID-19. Study in general: Samples taken during acute and convalescent COVID-19 were collected in the United States, Italy and Spain. The analysed material was cDNA or gDNA that came from T cells, B-cell-depleted T cells, or PBMCs.

Clones were sequenced by immunoSEQ multiplex PCR, and TCRdb holds only the in-frame ones, with some missing. Of some 200,000 clones listed, around 80% are singletons. The CDR3 has 14 amino acids. Germline CDR1 and CDR2: SGHTA and FQGNSA. V lost 2 bases, J lost 5 bases, and 12 bases lay in between. The J gene is TRBJ2-5, the V gene TRBV7-2; D gene uncertain. Specimen: peripheral blood. This clonotype originated in a human donor in a cohort sampled during active COVID-19. DNA for the CDR3: TGTGCCAGCAGCTTAAGTGGTATCCAGGAGACCCAGTACTTC. Amino acid sequence: CASSLSGIQETQYF.